There are a few counts of the clone carrying this T cell receptor (beta chain). Its antigen is unidentified. The time point: persistent/refractory GD, antithyroid drugs over 5 years with positive TRAb. The TCR library was prepared using RNA isolated from PBMCs. With 0 bases removed from V and 1 base from J, the gap between germline ends came to 15 bases. This CDR3 has 16 residues. Germline CDR1 reads DFQATT; CDR2 reads SNEGSKA (reference sequence). Sequencing libraries for TCR beta were prepared with iRepertoire HTBI primers and Arm-PCR of CDR3 regions. TCRdb reprocessed the multiplex PCR reads with MiXCR, giving one entry per CDR3 protein. The sample consists of about 420,000 distinct CDR3 sequences, less than 25% of them appearing once. This sample is part of a study of regulatory T cells in long-lasting Graves disease. About the study: Over 5 years of antithyroid drugs with positive TSH receptor antibodies was taken to mean persistent Graves' disease. Findings and limits, study-wide: Whereas roughly 1,000 public clonotypes were shared by new patients, persistent patients shared more, at a few thousand.

V is TRBV20-1 and J is TRBJ1-2; D unclear. The source was peripheral blood mononuclear cells (PBMCs), collected when the disease was refractory, from a patient treated with antithyroid drugs. The source of this sequence is a female donor with Graves disease. The CDR3 DNA follows: TGCAGTGCTAGAGACCCGTGGGGTCGAAGTAACTATGGCTACACCTTC. Its translation is CSARDPWGRSNYGYTF.